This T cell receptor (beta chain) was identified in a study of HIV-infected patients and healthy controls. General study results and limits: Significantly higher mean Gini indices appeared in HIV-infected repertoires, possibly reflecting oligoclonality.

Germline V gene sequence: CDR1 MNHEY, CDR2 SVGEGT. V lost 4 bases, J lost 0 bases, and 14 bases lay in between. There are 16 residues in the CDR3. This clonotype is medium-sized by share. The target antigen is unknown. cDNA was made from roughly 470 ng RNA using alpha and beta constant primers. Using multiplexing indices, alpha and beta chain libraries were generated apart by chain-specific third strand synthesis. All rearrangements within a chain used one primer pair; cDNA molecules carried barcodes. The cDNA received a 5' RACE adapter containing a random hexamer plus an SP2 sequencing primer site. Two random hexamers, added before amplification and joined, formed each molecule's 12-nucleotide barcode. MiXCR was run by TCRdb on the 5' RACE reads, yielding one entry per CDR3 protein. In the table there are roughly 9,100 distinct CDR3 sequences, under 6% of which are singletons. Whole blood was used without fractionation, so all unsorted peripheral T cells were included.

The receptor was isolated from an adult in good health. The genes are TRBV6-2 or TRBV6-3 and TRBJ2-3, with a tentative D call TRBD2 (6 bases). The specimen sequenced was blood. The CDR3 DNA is TGTGCCAGCAGTTCCTGGGACTTCCCTAGCACAGATACGCAGTATTTT. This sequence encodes CASSSWDFPSTDTQYF.